One sample yielded the 28 T cell receptor beta chains listed below, sequenced in a study of OX40 agonist ivuxolimab in advanced cancers. Profiling relied on immunoSEQ multiplex PCR, and the TCRdb table lists in-frame clones only, not all of them. The profile shows some 35,000 clones, 80% of them singletons. This sample comprised CD4+ or CD8+ T cells sorted from blood, obtained in a trial of the OX40 agonist ivuxolimab. Every receptor here comes from an adult with an advanced solid tumor such as melanoma, head and neck, liver or kidney cancer.

This chain uses TRBV29-1 with TRBJ1-2; 7 nucleotides agree with TRBD1. V dropped 5 bases and J dropped 7; count of bases not matched to a gene: 16. The CDR3 has 15 residues. Germline CDR1 SQVTM, CDR2 ANQGSEA. CDR3 region: CSVKPETGVPSGYTF. CDR3 sequence (DNA): TGCAGCGTTAAACCGGAAACAGGGGTTCCTTCTGGCTACACCTTC.

The chain is built from TRBV7-3 and TRBJ2-5; possible D gene TRBD2, 6 bases. Trimming took off 5 bases at V and 2 bases at J, with 12 bases between the two ends. Germline loops: CDR1 SGHTA, CDR2 FQGTGA. There are 14 residues in the CDR3. The CDR3 reads CASSPGTLQETQYF. The CDR3 DNA sequence: TGTGCCAGCAGCCCCGGGACTTTACAAGAGACCCAGTACTTC. Supplemented by reference TRBV7-3 and TRBJ2-5, the full variable domain reads GAGVSQTPSNKVTEKGKYVELRCDPISGHTALYWYRQSLGQGPEFLIYFQGTGAADDSGLPNDRFFAVRPEGSVSTLKIQRTERGDSAVYLCASSPGTLQETQYFGPGTRLLVL.

The rearrangement uses TRBV2 and TRBJ2-3, with 7 positions matching TRBD1. CDR3 length: 13 amino acids. The V gene's germline CDR1 is SNHLY and CDR2 FYNNEI. V lost 9 bases and J lost 6; bases outside the gene matches: 9. The CDR3 DNA is TGTGCCAGTACAGGGGCCTCCGTCGATACGCAGTATTTT. As protein: CASTGASVDTQYF. Full variable domain (remainder filled in from reference TRBV2 and TRBJ2-3): EPEVTQTPSHQVTQMGQEVILRCVPISNHLYFYWYRQILGQKVEFLVSFYNNEISEKSEIFDDQFSVERPDGSNFTLKIRSTKLEDSAMYFCASTGASVDTQYFGPGTRLTVL.

CDR3 nucleotide sequence: TGTGCCAGCAGAATAAGTAGCGGGAGCACCGGGGAGCTGTTTTTT. Translated, it gives CASRISSGSTGELFF. This sequence joins TRBV2 and TRBJ2-2; the match to TRBD2 covers 9 bases. The length of the CDR3 is 15 residues. The trim removed 6 bases at V and 4 bases at J, leaving 6 bases unmatched. Germline loops: CDR1 SNHLY, CDR2 FYNNEI.

The rearrangement joins TRBV6-1 to TRBJ1-2; no clear D. This CDR3 contains 12 residues. CDR1 and CDR2 (germline): MNHNS, SASEGT. The V and J ends lost 4 bases and 5 bases respectively, with 8 bases between them. CDR3 in DNA: TGTGCCAGCAGTGCCCAAGGGTATGGCTACACCTTC. This encodes CASSAQGYGYTF.

The chain couples TRBV18 to TRBJ1-1; 9 bases align to TRBD1. The CDR3 has 17 residues. Germline values: CDR1 KGHSH, CDR2 LQKENI. V dropped 3 bases and J dropped 0; count of bases not matched to a gene: 8. The CDR3 sequence: CASSPPGTGNMNTEAFF. Written as DNA, the CDR3 is TGTGCCAGCTCACCTCCCGGGACAGGGAATATGAACACTGAAGCTTTCTTT.

The CDR3 DNA follows: TGTGCCAGCAGTAGGGACAGGGACTATGGCTACACCTTC. Protein sequence: CASSRDRDYGYTF. The V gene is TRBV6-1, the J gene TRBJ1-2; 9 nucleotides align to TRBD1. The ends lost 5 bases at V and 3 bases at J; junction bases unmatched: 1. Germline V gene sequence: CDR1 MNHNS, CDR2 SASEGT. This CDR3 region has 13 residues.

The chain has TRBV18 and TRBJ2-5; TRBD1 aligns across 10 bases. V shed 3 bases and J 4 bases; nucleotides not matched to a gene: 11. This CDR3 contains 17 residues. Germline assignment: CDR1 KGHSH and CDR2 LQKENI. The CDR3 nucleotides read TGTGCCAGCTCACCGAACATCGGGACAGGGGTCCCAGAGACCCAGTACTTC. Translated, it gives CASSPNIGTGVPETQYF.

The chain couples TRBV6-1 to TRBJ2-7, with a possible D match to TRBD1 (6 bases). There are 12 residues in the CDR3. CDR1 is MNHNS, CDR2 SASEGT, per germline. Trimming cost V 8 bases and J 3 bases, with 11 bases left between them. The CDR3 sequence: CASARGFYEQYF. The CDR3 DNA follows: TGTGCCAGCGCCAGGGGATTCTACGAGCAGTACTTC.

This clone was recorded a few times. The chain couples TRBV7-9 to TRBJ2-1, with a tentative D call TRBD2 (5 bases). CDR3 length: 12 residues. Germline CDR1 reads SEHNR; CDR2 reads FQNEAQ (reference sequence). V lost 1 base and J lost 10, with 8 bases in between. The CDR3, as DNA: TGTGCCAGCAGCTTAGGGGAGTTAGAGCAGTTCTTC. Amino acid sequence: CASSLGELEQFF.

This clone is medium-sized (0.01 to 0.1%). Here the CDR3 reads CASSGQAYEQYF. As DNA, the CDR3 is TGTGCCAGCAGTGGCCAAGCCTACGAGCAGTACTTC. The genes are TRBV2 and TRBJ2-7; D remains ambiguous. V was shortened by 4 bases and J by 2 bases, with 6 bases between the two germline ends. The length of the CDR3 is 12 residues. Per the germline V gene, CDR1 is SNHLY and CDR2 is FYNNEI.

This sequence joins TRBV5-1 and TRBJ2-7; D perhaps matches TRBD1 (6 bases). The CDR3 covers 14 residues. CDR1 is SGHRS, CDR2 YFSETQ, per germline. V was pared by 4 bases and J by 5 bases, with 16 bases between. The CDR3 protein is CASSAQGLRNEQYF. The CDR3 DNA reads as TGCGCCAGCAGCGCACAGGGTCTTCGCAACGAGCAGTACTTC.

The table lists this clone with a count of one. This chain uses TRBV7-9 with TRBJ2-7, with 7 bases lining up with TRBD1. CDR1 and CDR2 (germline): SEHNR, FQNEAQ (reference sequence). After removal of 3 bases from V and 2 bases from J, the junction contained 4 bases not matched to a gene. The CDR3 has 14 amino acids. Here the CDR3 reads CASSLGQIAYEQYF. The CDR3 coding sequence is TGTGCCAGCAGCTTGGGACAGATAGCCTACGAGCAGTACTTC.

The genes are TRBV19 and TRBJ2-2; D possibly corresponds to TRBD2 (5 bases). Germline V gene sequence: CDR1 LNHDA, CDR2 SQIVND (reference sequence). This CDR3 comprises 15 residues. Trimming removed 8 bases at V and 3 bases at J, with 16 bases between. DNA for the CDR3: TGTGCCAGTCACGGCGGTGGGAGTTACACCGGGGAGCTGTTTTTT. It is translated as CASHGGGSYTGELFF.

This clone was counted between two and nine times. This rearrangement joins TRBV30 to TRBJ2-5; no clear D. CDR1 is GTSNPN, CDR2 SVGIG, per germline (reference sequence). Trimming pared 2 bases from V and 2 bases from J, leaving 12 bases between. The CDR3 has 14 residues. CDR3 nucleotide sequence: TGTGCCTGGAGTCCCCTGGGGTTACAAGAGACCCAGTACTTC. This codes for CAWSPLGLQETQYF.

This chain joins TRBV19 and TRBJ2-2; D unclear. V lost 0 bases to trimming and J lost 5 bases, with 13 bases between them. Germline-derived CDR1 and CDR2 are LNHDA and SQIVND (reference sequence). The CDR3 is 16 residues long. In DNA form, the CDR3 reads TGTGCCAGTAGTATAGATCGGCACTCAGGAACCGGGGAGCTGTTTTTT. Translation: CASSIDRHSGTGELFF.

The V call is TRBV11-2, the J call TRBJ2-2, with D perhaps TRBD1 (6 bases). The CDR3 spans 15 residues. The V gene's germline CDR1 is SGHAT and CDR2 FQNNGV. Trimming removed 2 bases at V and 2 bases at J, with 9 bases between. The CDR3 loop is CASSLTGTNTGELFF. As DNA, the CDR3 is TGTGCCAGCAGCTTAACAGGGACAAACACCGGGGAGCTGTTTTTT.

The chain uses TRBV28 and TRBJ1-2; 7 nucleotides match TRBD1. The V gene's germline CDR1 is MDHEN and CDR2 SYDVKM. CDR3 size: 14 residues. The V gene end was trimmed by 6 bases and the J gene end by 8 bases; junction bases not matched to a gene: 12. The CDR3 region is CASRTDRVRGGYTF. As DNA, the CDR3 is TGTGCCAGCAGGACTGACAGGGTTCGTGGAGGCTACACCTTC.

The chain employs TRBV9 and TRBJ2-3; no reliable D call. Trimming stripped 5 bases from V and 4 bases from J, with 17 bases between. This CDR3 spans 15 amino acids. Per the germline V gene, CDR1 is SGDLS and CDR2 is YYNGEE. CDR3 coding DNA: TGTGCCAGCAGGCCCGGAGCGTTCGAGTCAGATACGCAGTATTTT. Amino acid sequence: CASRPGAFESDTQYF.

V usage is TRBV30 and J usage is TRBJ2-3; 8 nucleotides match TRBD2. Losses at the gene ends were 1 base for V and 0 bases for J; bases not matched to a gene: 3. The CDR3 covers 15 residues. Germline loops: CDR1 GTSNPN, CDR2 SVGIG (reference sequence). The chain's CDR3 is CAWSGVAGSTDTQYF. The CDR3, as DNA: TGTGCCTGGAGTGGGGTAGCGGGGAGCACAGATACGCAGTATTTT.

This clone came up a few times. The chain combines TRBV28 with TRBJ2-3, with 15 nucleotides matching TRBD2. CDR1 is MDHEN, CDR2 SYDVKM, per germline. J was trimmed by 7 bases and V by 3 bases; bases with no gene match: 5. This CDR3 contains 16 residues. As DNA, the CDR3 is TGTGCCAGCAGTTTGGGGACTAGCGGGAGGTCATATACGCAGTATTTT. It is translated as CASSLGTSGRSYTQYF.

The CDR3 coding sequence is TGTGCCAGCAGCTTAGTCACAGATACGCAGTATTTT. This translates into CASSLVTDTQYF. The chain links TRBV11-1 to TRBJ2-3; D is unclear. Germline V gene data show CDR1 as SGHAT and CDR2 as FQDESV (reference sequence). The V end was cut by 1 base, the J end by 2 bases, with 1 base between. The CDR3 has 12 residues.

The chain links TRBV6-1 to TRBJ2-7, with 10 bases fitting TRBD1. Germline CDR1 is MNHNS and CDR2 is SASEGT. The ends lost 6 bases at V and 3 bases at J; junction bases unmatched: 5. CDR3 length: 14 amino acids. For the CDR3, the DNA is TGTGCCAGCAGGACAGGGGGCAGCATCTACGAGCAGTACTTC. Its protein is CASRTGGSIYEQYF.

The chain has TRBV7-9 and TRBJ2-5, with TRBD2 matching over 7 bases. Trimming took 6 bases from V and 3 from J; bases not matched to a gene: 7. CDR1 is SEHNR and CDR2 is FQNEAQ in the germline V gene (reference sequence). This CDR3 contains 14 residues. The CDR3 here is CASSSMLAEETQYF. The DNA of the CDR3 is TGTGCCAGCAGTTCTATGCTAGCGGAAGAGACCCAGTACTTC.

The chain joins TRBV28 to TRBJ1-2; no clear D. Trimming removed 4 bases from V and 2 bases from J, with 8 bases in between. Germline V lookup: CDR1 MDHEN, CDR2 SYDVKM. The CDR3 contains 13 residues. The CDR3: CASSSSSNYGYTF. CDR3 nucleotide sequence: TGTGCCAGCAGTTCCTCATCAAACTATGGCTACACCTTC.

The rearrangement uses TRBV6-1 and TRBJ1-4, with D possibly being TRBD1 (5 bases). Trimming stripped 5 bases from V and 5 bases from J, with 12 bases between. CDR1 and CDR2 (germline): MNHNS, SASEGT. The CDR3 is 14 residues long. The CDR3 here is CASSLTASNEKLFF. The CDR3 DNA is TGTGCCAGCAGTTTGACAGCCTCAAATGAAAAACTGTTTTTT.

The J gene is TRBJ2-2, the V gene TRBV5-8, with D tentatively TRBD1 (5 bases). V was shortened by 2 bases and J by 1 base, with 9 bases between the two germline ends. This CDR3 has 15 amino acids. The germline V gene encodes CDR1 SGHTS and CDR2 YDEGEE. In DNA form, the CDR3 reads TGTGCCAGCAGCTTCGCAGGGCGGAACACCGGGGAGCTGTTTTTT. It codes for CASSFAGRNTGELFF.

The chain recombines TRBV28 with TRBJ2-3, with a tentative D call TRBD2 (6 bases). Germline V gene lookup returns CDR1 MDHEN and CDR2 SYDVKM. The length of the CDR3 is 15 residues. Deletions cut 4 bases from V and 6 bases from J, with 17 bases between. This CDR3 is CASSSRDSHWDTQYF. CDR3 bases: TGTGCCAGCAGTTCCCGGGACTCGCATTGGGATACGCAGTATTTT.